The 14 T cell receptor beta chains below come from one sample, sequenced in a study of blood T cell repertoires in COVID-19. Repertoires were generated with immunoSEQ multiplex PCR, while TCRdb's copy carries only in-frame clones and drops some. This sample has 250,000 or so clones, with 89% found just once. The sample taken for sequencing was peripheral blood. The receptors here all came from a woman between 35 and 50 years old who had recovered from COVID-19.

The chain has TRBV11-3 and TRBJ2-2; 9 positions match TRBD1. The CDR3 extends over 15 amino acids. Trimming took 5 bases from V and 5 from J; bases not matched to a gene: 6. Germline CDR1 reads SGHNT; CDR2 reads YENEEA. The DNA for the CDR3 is TGTGCCAGCAGCATGGGGGACAGGGTAACCGGGGAGCTGTTTTTT. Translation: CASSMGDRVTGELFF.

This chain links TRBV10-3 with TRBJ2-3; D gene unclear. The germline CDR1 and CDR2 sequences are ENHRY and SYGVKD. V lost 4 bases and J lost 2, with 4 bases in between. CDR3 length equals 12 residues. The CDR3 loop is CAISAHTDTQYF. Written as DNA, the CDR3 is TGTGCCATCAGTGCACACACAGATACGCAGTATTTT.

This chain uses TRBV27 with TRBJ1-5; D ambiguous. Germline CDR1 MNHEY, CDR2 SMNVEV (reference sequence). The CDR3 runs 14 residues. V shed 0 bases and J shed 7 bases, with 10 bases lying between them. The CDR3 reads CASSLSLGKQPQHF. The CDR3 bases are TGTGCCAGCAGTTTATCGCTCGGGAAACAGCCCCAGCATTTT.

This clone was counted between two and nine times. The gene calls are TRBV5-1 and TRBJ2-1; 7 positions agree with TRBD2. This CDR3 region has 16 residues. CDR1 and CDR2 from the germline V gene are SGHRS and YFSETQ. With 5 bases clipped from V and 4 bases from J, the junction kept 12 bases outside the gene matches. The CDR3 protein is CASRTDLAVRYNEQFF. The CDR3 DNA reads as TGCGCCAGCAGAACCGACCTAGCGGTGAGGTACAATGAGCAGTTCTTC.

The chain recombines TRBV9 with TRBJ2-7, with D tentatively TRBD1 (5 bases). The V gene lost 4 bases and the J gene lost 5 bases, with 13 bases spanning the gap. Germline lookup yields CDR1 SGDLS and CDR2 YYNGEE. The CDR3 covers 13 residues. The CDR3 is CASSIGQLDEQYF. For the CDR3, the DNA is TGTGCCAGCAGCATCGGACAATTAGACGAGCAGTACTTC.

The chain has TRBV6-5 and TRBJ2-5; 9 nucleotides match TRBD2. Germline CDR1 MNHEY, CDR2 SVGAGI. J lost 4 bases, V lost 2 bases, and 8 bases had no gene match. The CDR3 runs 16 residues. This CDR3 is CASSYLGLAGIETQYF. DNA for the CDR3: TGTGCCAGCAGTTACCTCGGCCTAGCGGGAATAGAGACCCAGTACTTC.

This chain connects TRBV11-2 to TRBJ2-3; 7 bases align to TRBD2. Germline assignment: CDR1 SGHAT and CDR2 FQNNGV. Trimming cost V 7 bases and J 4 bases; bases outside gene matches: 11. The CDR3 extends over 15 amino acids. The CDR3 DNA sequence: TGTGCCAGCACTCTTAGGGCGGGAGCCCCAGATACGCAGTATTTT. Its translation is CASTLRAGAPDTQYF.

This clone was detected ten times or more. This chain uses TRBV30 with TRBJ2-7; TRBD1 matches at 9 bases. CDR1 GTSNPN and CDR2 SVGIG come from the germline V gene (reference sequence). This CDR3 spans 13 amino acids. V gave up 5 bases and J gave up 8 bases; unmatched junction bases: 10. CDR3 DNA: TGTGCCTGGGATCCGGGACAGGGAACCCAGCAGTACTTC. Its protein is CAWDPGQGTQQYF. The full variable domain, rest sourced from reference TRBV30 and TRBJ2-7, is SQTIHQWPATLVQPVGSPLSLECTVEGTSNPNLYWYRQAAGRGLQLLFYSVGIGQISSEVPQNLSASRPQDRQFILSSKKLLLSDSGFYLCAWDPGQGTQQYFGPGTRLTVT.

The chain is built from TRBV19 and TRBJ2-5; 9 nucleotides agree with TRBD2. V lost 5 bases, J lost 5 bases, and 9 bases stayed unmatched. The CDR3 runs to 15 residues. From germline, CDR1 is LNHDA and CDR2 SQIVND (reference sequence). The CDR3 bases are TGTGCCAGTAGTCGGTCTGCGGGAGGGTACGAGACCCAGTACTTC. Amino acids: CASSRSAGGYETQYF. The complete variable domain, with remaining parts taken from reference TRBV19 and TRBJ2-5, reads DGGITQSPKYLFRKEGQNVTLSCEQNLNHDAMYWYRQDPGQGLRLIYYSQIVNDFQKGDIAEGYSVSREKKESFPLTVTSAQKNPTAFYLCASSRSAGGYETQYFGPGTRLLVL.

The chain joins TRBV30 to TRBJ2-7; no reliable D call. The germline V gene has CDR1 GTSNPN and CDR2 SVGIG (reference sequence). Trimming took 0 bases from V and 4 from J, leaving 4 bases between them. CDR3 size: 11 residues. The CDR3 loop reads CAWSVRYEQYF. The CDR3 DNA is TGTGCCTGGAGTGTACGGTACGAGCAGTACTTC.

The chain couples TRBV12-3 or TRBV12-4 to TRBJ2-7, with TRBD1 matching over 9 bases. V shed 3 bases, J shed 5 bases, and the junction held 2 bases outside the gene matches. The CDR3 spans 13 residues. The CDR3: CASSFGQGNEQYF. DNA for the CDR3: TGTGCCAGCAGTTTTGGACAGGGGAACGAGCAGTACTTC.

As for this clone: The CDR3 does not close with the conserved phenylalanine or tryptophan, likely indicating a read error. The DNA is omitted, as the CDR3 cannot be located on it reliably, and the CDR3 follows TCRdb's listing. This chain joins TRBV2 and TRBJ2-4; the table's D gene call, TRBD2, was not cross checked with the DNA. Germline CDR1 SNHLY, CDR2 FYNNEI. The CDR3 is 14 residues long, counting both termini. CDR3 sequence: CASSEALWSASLFN.

The DNA of the CDR3 is TGTGCCAGCAGCCAAGATAGCGTCCGAGCAGGCGAGCAGTACTTC. Encoded protein: CASSQDSVRAGEQYF. The genes are TRBV3-1 (or the pseudogene TRBV3-2) and TRBJ2-7, with D perhaps matching TRBD2 (5 bases). V gave up 0 bases and J gave up 6 bases, with 15 bases separating them. Looked up from germline, CDR1 is LGHDT and CDR2 is YNNKEL (reference sequence). CDR3 length equals 15 residues.

CDR3 region: CASSQVGVEAFF. The CDR3 region has the DNA TGTGCCAGCAGCCAAGTAGGGGTTGAAGCTTTCTTT. This chain joins TRBV3-1 (or the pseudogene TRBV3-2) and TRBJ1-1, with D possibly matching TRBD1 (5 bases). The CDR3 length is 12 residues. CDR1 and CDR2 (germline): LGHDT, YNNKEL (reference sequence). V lost 1 base and J 7 bases, leaving 7 bases between the germline ends.